This passage covers 19 T cell receptor beta chains from one sample sequenced in a study of cytomegalovirus exposure and HLA in healthy donors. The primer mix had 60 Vbeta and 13 Jbeta primers. The table came from immunoSEQ multiplex PCR; TCRdb's copy has only in-frame clones and leaves some out. The sample comprises approximately 150,000 clones, 68% of which are singletons, and approximately 1.5% rests with the top ten. Sequencing was performed on PBMCs. Receptors originate from a man aged 50-59 years in good health and CMV-seronegative.

The chain recombines TRBV11-2 with TRBJ2-3, with D perhaps matching TRBD2 (6 bases). CDR1 SGHAT and CDR2 FQNNGV come from the germline V gene. The ends were cut back, 0 bases at V and 2 bases at J, with 9 bases in the middle. The CDR3 spans 15 residues. The CDR3 loop is CASSLDRGNTDTQYF. The CDR3 DNA reads as TGTGCCAGCAGCTTAGATCGGGGGAACACAGATACGCAGTATTTT. Based on the CDR3 plus reference TRBV11-2 and TRBJ2-3, the full variable domain is EAGVAQSPRYKIIEKRQSVAFWCNPISGHATLYWYQQILGQGPKLLIQFQNNGVVDDSQLPKDRFSAERLKGVDSTLKIQPAKLEDSAVYLCASSLDRGNTDTQYFGPGTRLTVL.

This chain links TRBV5-8 with TRBJ1-2; D possibly corresponds to TRBD1 (6 bases). The V end lost 1 base, the J end lost 3 bases, and 10 bases lay between the germline ends. CDR1 SGHTS and CDR2 YDEGEE come from the germline V gene. This CDR3 is 14 amino acids long. CDR3 sequence: CASSLQGNDYGYTF. The CDR3 coding sequence is TGTGCCAGCAGCTTGCAGGGGAACGACTATGGCTACACCTTC.

Regarding this clone: This sample also contains other DNA sequences that code for the same CDR3. The chain joins TRBV28 to TRBJ1-2; TRBD1 agrees at 8 bases. V was clipped by 4 bases and J by 7 bases; unmatched bases: 2. This CDR3 has 12 amino acids. Germline values: CDR1 MDHEN, CDR2 SYDVKM. The CDR3 region is CASSSTGGGYTF. For the CDR3, the DNA is TGTGCCAGCAGTTCAACAGGGGGTGGCTACACCTTC.

The V and J genes are TRBV7-2 and TRBJ2-7; a possible D gene is TRBD1 (6 bases). With 3 bases removed from V and 2 bases from J, the gap between germline ends came to 17 bases. This CDR3 has 16 residues. Germline V gene lookup returns CDR1 SGHTA and CDR2 FQGNSA. CDR3 amino acids: CASSFGQTGRAYEQYF. The CDR3 bases are TGTGCCAGCAGCTTCGGCCAGACAGGCCGGGCCTACGAGCAGTACTTC.

This chain uses TRBV2 with TRBJ2-2; TRBD1 aligns across 8 bases. The germline gives CDR1 SNHLY, CDR2 FYNNEI. V shed 6 bases and J 3 bases; nucleotides not matched to a gene: 6. The CDR3 runs 15 residues. CDR3 sequence (DNA): TGTGCCAGCAGGCCCGCAGGGGGCGACACCGGGGAGCTGTTTTTT. Its protein product is CASRPAGGDTGELFF.

There are a few counts of this clone. V is TRBV4-1 and J is TRBJ2-7; D is perhaps TRBD1 (6 bases). The germline V gene has CDR1 MGHRA and CDR2 YSYEKL. CDR3 length: 15 amino acids. Trimming shortened V by 3 bases and J by 2 bases, and 14 bases separated the two germline ends. For the CDR3, the DNA is TGCGCCAGCAGCCAGGGTACAGGGCCTACCTACGAGCAGTACTTC. It specifies CASSQGTGPTYEQYF.

J is TRBJ1-5 and V is TRBV28; the D is unclear. Germline CDR1 and CDR2: MDHEN and SYDVKM. CDR3 size: 14 residues. Trimming cost V 6 bases and J 9 bases, with 18 bases left between them. The CDR3 loop reads CASSFGRSLRPQHF. CDR3 in DNA: TGTGCCAGCAGCTTTGGTCGGTCTTTGCGGCCCCAGCATTTT. The full variable domain, completed using reference TRBV28 and TRBJ1-5, is DVKVTQSSRYLVKRTGEKVFLECVQDMDHENMFWYRQDPGLGLRLIYFSYDVKMKEKGDIPEGYSVSREKKERFSLILESASTNQTSMYLCASSFGRSLRPQHFGDGTRLSIL.

This clone has just a few counts. The genes are TRBV5-1 and TRBJ2-7; TRBD1 matches 7 bases. V was pared by 4 bases and J by 1 base, with 2 bases of the junction left unmatched. Germline V gene data show CDR1 as SGHRS and CDR2 as YFSETQ. The CDR3 is 13 amino acids. DNA of the CDR3: TGCGCCAGCAGCCGGGACAGATCCTACGAGCAGTACTTC. Translating it yields CASSRDRSYEQYF.

This chain joins TRBV5-4 and TRBJ2-5, with 14 positions matching TRBD2. Germline V gene sequence: CDR1 SGHNT, CDR2 YYREEE (reference sequence). CDR3 length: 16 amino acids. Losses at the gene ends were 4 bases for V and 2 bases for J; bases not matched to a gene: 4. The DNA for the CDR3 is TGTGCCAGCAGCACCGGGACTAGCGGGGGTCAAGAGACCCAGTACTTC. Amino acid sequence: CASSTGTSGGQETQYF.

The V call is TRBV27, the J call TRBJ2-7; a possible D gene is TRBD1 (5 bases). With 1 base removed from V and 5 bases from J, the gap between germline ends came to 12 bases. CDR1 is MNHEY and CDR2 is SMNVEV in the germline V gene (reference sequence). The CDR3 has 14 amino acids. CDR3 loop: CASSLLQARDEQYF. DNA of the CDR3: TGTGCCAGCAGTTTATTACAGGCTAGGGACGAGCAGTACTTC.

The V and J genes are TRBV19 and TRBJ1-1; D is uncertain. The CDR3 contains 14 residues. Trimming stripped 1 base from V and 4 bases from J, with 10 bases between. Germline V CDR1 and CDR2: LNHDA, SQIVND (reference sequence). CDR3 nucleotide sequence: TGTGCCAGTAGTATAGTCGCACTCACCACTGAAGCTTTCTTT. Translation: CASSIVALTTEAFF.

The chain combines TRBV7-9 with TRBJ2-2; perhaps TRBD2 as D (6 bases). From germline, CDR1 is SEHNR and CDR2 FQNEAQ (reference sequence). V was shortened by 2 bases and J by 7 bases, with 20 bases between the two germline ends. CDR3 length equals 17 residues. CDR3 protein: CASSLSLIWQGGGELFF. The CDR3 nucleotides read TGTGCCAGCAGCTTAAGCTTGATCTGGCAGGGAGGCGGGGAGCTGTTTTTT.

The chain uses TRBV7-2 and TRBJ2-7; 9 bases agree with TRBD1. The trim removed 5 bases at V and 1 base at J, leaving 6 bases unmatched. CDR1 SGHTA and CDR2 FQGNSA come from the germline V gene. There are 15 residues in the CDR3. The CDR3 DNA is TGTGCCAGCAGCCGTACCGGGACAGGGTCCTACGAGCAGTACTTC. This encodes CASSRTGTGSYEQYF.

In the case of this clone: A junction end diverges from the germline sequence, so it may reflect a read error. The genes are TRBV28 and TRBJ2-7; possibly TRBD1 for D (6 bases). Germline assignment: CDR1 MDHEN and CDR2 SYDVKM. The CDR3 covers 12 residues. As DNA, the CDR3 is TGTGCCAGCAGTTTTCTCCAGGGGAAACAGGACTTC. Its protein is CASSFLQGKQDF.

This clone was counted between two and nine times. The rearrangement links TRBV5-8 to TRBJ1-4; D might be TRBD1 (6 bases). Trimming shortened V by 0 bases and J by 12 bases, and 15 bases separated the two germline ends. This CDR3 has 14 amino acids. The germline gives CDR1 SGHTS, CDR2 YDEGEE. Written as DNA, the CDR3 is TGTGCCAGCAGCTTGGCTCAGGGGTTAGTGGAACTGTTTTTT. This encodes CASSLAQGLVELFF.

This clone was seen a few times. This chain links TRBV6-5 with TRBJ2-7; 10 nucleotides line up with TRBD2. This CDR3 has 15 residues. The V and J ends lost 6 bases and 4 bases, in that order; junction bases with no gene match: 9. Germline V gives CDR1 MNHEY, CDR2 SVGAGI. The CDR3 loop is CASRSPSGGTYEQYF. The CDR3 DNA reads TGTGCCAGCAGGTCCCCTAGCGGGGGAACTTACGAGCAGTACTTC.

This clone was counted a few times. The V call is TRBV6-6, the J call TRBJ2-5, with 9 bases fitting TRBD1. Trimming at V came to 2 bases and at J to 5 bases, leaving 6 bases not matched to a gene. CDR1 and CDR2 (germline): MNHNY, SVGAGI (reference sequence). The CDR3 is made up of 15 amino acids. CDR3 sequence reads: CASSYRTGAGETQYF. The DNA of the CDR3 is TGTGCCAGCAGTTACAGGACAGGGGCGGGGGAGACCCAGTACTTC.

This clone was observed a handful of times. V and J are TRBV28 and TRBJ2-7; 11 bases map to TRBD2. Germline CDR1 MDHEN, CDR2 SYDVKM. The V and J ends lost 3 bases and 5 bases, in that order; junction bases with no gene match: 6. This CDR3 region has 15 residues. CDR3 sequence: CASSFLAGGLDEQYF. The CDR3 bases are TGTGCCAGCAGTTTTCTAGCGGGGGGCCTCGACGAGCAGTACTTC. Supplemented by reference TRBV28 and TRBJ2-7, the full variable domain reads DVKVTQSSRYLVKRTGEKVFLECVQDMDHENMFWYRQDPGLGLRLIYFSYDVKMKEKGDIPEGYSVSREKKERFSLILESASTNQTSMYLCASSFLAGGLDEQYFGPGTRLTVT.

The chain joins TRBV11-2 to TRBJ1-2; D is unclear. V dropped 1 base and J dropped 4 bases, with 13 bases sitting between them. Germline V lookup: CDR1 SGHAT, CDR2 FQNNGV. This CDR3 spans 15 amino acids. The CDR3 spells CASSLVASAVYGYTF. Here the CDR3 DNA reads TGTGCCAGCAGCTTAGTAGCCAGCGCGGTCTATGGCTACACCTTC.